The sequence of this T cell receptor beta chain was determined in a study of blood T cell repertoires in COVID-19. Recovered participants had two consecutive negative NP/OP PCR tests, healthcare professional clearance, or symptom resolution. V lost 8 bases and J 4 bases, leaving 16 bases between the germline ends. This CDR3 is 14 amino acids long. Per germline, CDR1 MNHEY and CDR2 SVGAGI. Method: immunoSEQ multiplex PCR; TCRdb's copy keeps in-frame clones and lacks some. In the table there are about 130,000 clones, around 83% of which are singletons. The sequence was obtained from a man aged 25 to 45 who had recovered from COVID-19. This chain joins TRBV6-5 and TRBJ2-3, with D possibly matching TRBD1 (5 bases). Sample: PBMCs or T cells enriched from blood (not recorded which). The CDR3 nucleotides are TGTGCCAGCTGGGGCGAGATCTGGGCAGATACGCAGTATTTT. This sequence encodes CASWGEIWADTQYF.